The 8 T cell receptor beta chains in this list originate from one sample, sequenced in a study of blood T cell repertoires in COVID-19. TCRdb's copy holds only in-frame clones and misses some; the assay was immunoSEQ multiplex PCR. The table includes about 240,000 clones, about 83% detected once. Sequenced material: peripheral blood. All receptors derive from a human donor in a cohort sampled during active COVID-19.

The chain joins TRBV5-1 to TRBJ2-5; 7 bases agree with TRBD1. CDR3 length: 15 amino acids. The junction had 2 bases not matched to a gene; V was cut back by 0 bases and J by 0 bases. Germline V gene data show CDR1 as SGHRS and CDR2 as YFSETQ. CDR3 in DNA: TGCGCCAGCAGCTTGGGGACAGGAGACCAAGAGACCCAGTACTTC. It translates to CASSLGTGDQETQYF. The variable domain in full, with the rest retrieved from reference TRBV5-1 and TRBJ2-5, is KAGVTQTPRYLIKTRGQQVTLSCSPISGHRSVSWYQQTPGQGLQFLFEYFSETQRNKGNFPGRFSGRQFSNSRSEMNVSTLELGDSALYLCASSLGTGDQETQYFGPGTRLLVL.

The CDR3 region has the DNA TGTGCCAGCAGTTACTCGAGAGCGGGAGGGGGCGAGCAGTACTTC. Translated, it gives CASSYSRAGGGEQYF. The chain couples TRBV6-2 or TRBV6-3 to TRBJ2-7; 10 nucleotides align to TRBD2. J gave up 6 bases and V 0 bases, and 5 bases lay outside the gene matches. CDR3 length: 15 residues. Germline V gives CDR1 MNHEY, CDR2 SVGEGT.

This clone occurred once. The rearrangement joins TRBV18 to TRBJ2-1; a possible D gene is TRBD2 (6 bases). The CDR3 is made up of 15 amino acids. CDR1 and CDR2 from the germline V gene are KGHSH and LQKENI. The ends were cut back, 0 bases at V and 4 bases at J, with 10 bases in the middle. CDR3 loop: CASSPPAGLYNEQFF. The CDR3 DNA is TGTGCCAGCTCACCACCGGCGGGACTGTACAATGAGCAGTTCTTC.

As for this clone: Other DNA sequences in this sample translate to the same CDR3. The gene calls are TRBV28 and TRBJ1-4; TRBD1 is a possible D gene (5 bases). Germline V gene sequence: CDR1 MDHEN, CDR2 SYDVKM. The ends were cut back, 5 bases at V and 2 bases at J, with 9 bases in the middle. This CDR3 is built from 14 residues. CDR3 sequence (DNA): TGTGCCAGCAGTCTTGGGGGGACTAATGAAAAACTGTTTTTT. This sequence encodes CASSLGGTNEKLFF.

This clone was seen at least ten times. The V call is TRBV7-8, the J call TRBJ2-3; D possibly corresponds to TRBD1 (5 bases). From germline, CDR1 is SGHVS and CDR2 FQNEAQ. The CDR3 runs to 14 residues. The germline V and J ends were trimmed by 5 bases and 5 bases, with 14 bases remaining between them. CDR3 sequence (DNA): TGTGCCAGCAGCCCCCTGCCCCAGGGAGATACGCAGTATTTT. Protein product: CASSPLPQGDTQYF.

This rearrangement joins TRBV4-1 to TRBJ1-1, with D possibly matching TRBD1 (6 bases). V dropped 4 bases and J dropped 3 bases, with 12 bases sitting between them. The CDR3 spans 14 residues. The germline gives CDR1 MGHRA, CDR2 YSYEKL. The CDR3 coding sequence is TGCGCCAGCAGCCTAGCGTCAGGGGACACTGAAGCTTTCTTT. Its translation is CASSLASGDTEAFF.

This clone was counted a few times. This chain uses TRBV12-5 with TRBJ1-2; D unclear. The CDR3 consists of 13 residues. V was pared by 6 bases and J by 6 bases, with 14 bases between. Germline V CDR1 and CDR2: LGHNT, FRNRAP. DNA for the CDR3: TGTGCTAGTGGGAACATAGGGAGCCATGGCTACACCTTC. Translation: CASGNIGSHGYTF.

This clone was detected only once. The genes are TRBV5-1 and TRBJ2-7, with D tentatively TRBD2 (5 bases). The CDR3 spans 16 residues. V lost 4 bases and J lost 1, with 18 bases in between. Per the germline V gene, CDR1 is SGHRS and CDR2 is YFSETQ. CDR3 sequence: CASSHRAGTNSYEQYF. In nucleotides, the CDR3 is TGCGCCAGCAGCCATCGGGCGGGCACAAATTCCTACGAGCAGTACTTC. The full variable domain, completed using reference TRBV5-1 and TRBJ2-7, is KAGVTQTPRYLIKTRGQQVTLSCSPISGHRSVSWYQQTPGQGLQFLFEYFSETQRNKGNFPGRFSGRQFSNSRSEMNVSTLELGDSALYLCASSHRAGTNSYEQYFGPGTRLTVT.